The 25 T cell receptor beta chains presented below share a single source sample, sequenced in a study of blood T cells in healthy people across ages. Then a second PCR, running roughly 7 to 11 cycles, was carried out with a sample-barcoded 5' primer and a J-beta primer mix. One entry per CDR3 protein results from TCRdb running MiXCR on the 5' RACE reads. The table lists approximately 600,000 distinct CDR3 sequences, about 53% of them singletons, with 35% to 40% in the top ten. Sequenced: blood. The origin of the receptors is a man aged 55-75 years in good health.

This clonotype has at least ten counts. The gene calls are TRBV19 and TRBJ2-1; D gene ambiguous. The CDR3 runs 14 residues. Looked up from germline, CDR1 is LNHDA and CDR2 is SQIVND (reference sequence). V was pared by 1 base and J by 0 bases, with 4 bases between. CDR3 DNA: TGTGCCAGTAGTATAGGGAGCTCCTACAATGAGCAGTTCTTC. Its translation is CASSIGSSYNEQFF.

J is TRBJ2-1 and V is TRBV7-2, with TRBD1 identical over 9 bases. The DNA end favors TRBJ2-7, so the J call may be wrong. This CDR3 is 16 amino acids long. Germline V gene lookup returns CDR1 SGHTA and CDR2 FQGNSA. CDR3 sequence: CASSVEQGALGYEQYF. CDR3 nucleotide sequence: TGTGCCAGCAGCGTAGAACAGGGGGCGTTAGGCTACGAGCAGTACTTC.

This clonotype has a handful of counts. The rearrangement links TRBV9 to TRBJ2-3, with 7 bases fitting TRBD1. The CDR3 sequence is 14 residues long. Trimming removed 4 bases from V and 6 bases from J; junction bases left unmatched: 8. Germline values: CDR1 SGDLS, CDR2 YYNGEE. The CDR3 region has the DNA TGTGCCAGCAGCTTCAGAGACAGGGCGGATACGCAGTATTTT. Translating it yields CASSFRDRADTQYF. Full variable domain (outside the CDR3, taken from reference TRBV9 and TRBJ2-3): DSGVTQTPKHLITATGQRVTLRCSPRSGDLSVYWYQQSLDQGLQFLIQYYNGEERAKGNILERFSAQQFPDLHSELNLSSLELGDSALYFCASSFRDRADTQYFGPGTRLTVL.

This clonotype was seen more than once but under ten times. J is TRBJ1-1 and V is TRBV5-1, with a weak D call TRBD1 (5 bases). The ends were cut back, 1 base at V and 1 base at J, with 8 bases in the middle. CDR1 SGHRS and CDR2 YFSETQ come from the germline V gene. CDR3 length: 14 residues. CDR3 in amino acids: CASSLLQGNTEAFF. Here the CDR3 DNA reads TGCGCCAGCAGCTTGCTCCAGGGGAACACTGAAGCTTTCTTT.

J is TRBJ2-7 and V is TRBV20-1; 10 bases align to TRBD1. The CDR3 is 15 residues long. Germline V lookup: CDR1 DFQATT, CDR2 SNEGSKA (reference sequence). Trimming took 5 bases from V and 1 from J; bases not matched to a gene: 8. The CDR3 loop reads CSAFYRDRGSYEQYF. CDR3 DNA sequence: TGCAGTGCTTTCTACCGGGACAGGGGTTCCTACGAGCAGTACTTC.

The rearrangement joins TRBV5-1 to TRBJ2-7, with a possible D match to TRBD1 (5 bases). This CDR3 is built from 13 residues. V lost 0 bases to trimming and J lost 6 bases, with 10 bases between them. Germline CDR1 SGHRS, CDR2 YFSETQ. The CDR3 reads CASSLGREREQYF. DNA for the CDR3: TGCGCCAGCAGCTTGGGCAGGGAACGCGAGCAGTACTTC.

The CDR3 DNA reads TGTGCCAGCTCACCGGCGGGGGGGCGATCGAAGACCCAGTACTTC. Translation gives CASSPAGGRSKTQYF. The chain carries TRBV28 and TRBJ2-5, with 9 nucleotides matching TRBD2. With 8 bases clipped from V and 6 bases from J, the junction kept 13 bases outside the gene matches. The germline gives CDR1 MDHEN, CDR2 SYDVKM. The CDR3 spans 15 residues.

The count of this clonotype is one. The rearrangement joins TRBV7-9 to TRBJ2-6, with D unclear. The V end lost 1 base, the J end lost 15 bases, and 10 bases lay between the germline ends. The CDR3 contains 12 residues. Germline CDR1 SEHNR, CDR2 FQNEAQ (reference sequence). The CDR3 coding sequence is TGTGCCAGCAGCTTAGAGTCGGGCCCCCTGACTTTC. Amino acids: CASSLESGPLTF.

The CDR3 coding sequence is TGTGCCAGCAGTTATGGACGGCTAGCTTTCTTT. It specifies CASSYGRLAFF. The gene calls are TRBV6-2 or TRBV6-3 and TRBJ1-1; D gene uncertain. CDR3 size: 11 residues. Germline V gene lookup returns CDR1 MNHEY and CDR2 SVGEGT. Trimming removed 3 bases from V and 10 bases from J, with 9 bases in between.

The genes are TRBV6-2 or TRBV6-3 and TRBJ1-6; no clear D. The germline gives CDR1 MNHEY, CDR2 SVGEGT. V lost 7 bases and J lost 5, with 15 bases in between. This CDR3 comprises 15 residues. The CDR3 nucleotides are TGTGCCAGCACCACCCTGCCTGTGGATAATTCACCCCTCCACTTT. Protein: CASTTLPVDNSPLHF.

Of note for this clonotype: One end of the junction does not line up with germline, which may come from a read error. This sequence joins TRBV4-1 and TRBJ2-2; D could derive from TRBD1 or TRBD2 (5 bases each). The CDR3 sequence is 16 residues long. CDR1 and CDR2 from the germline V gene are MGHRA and YSYEKL. CDR3 sequence: CAGSQDRRGPGGELFF. The DNA of the CDR3 is TGCGCCGGCAGCCAAGATAGACGGGGACCCGGCGGGGAGCTGTTTTTT.

This chain links TRBV20-1 with TRBJ2-7; D is possibly TRBD1 (6 bases). Looked up from germline, CDR1 is DFQATT and CDR2 is SNEGSKA (reference sequence). This CDR3 contains 12 residues. V lost 6 bases to trimming and J lost 5 bases, with 14 bases between them. CDR3 in DNA: TGCAGTGCCCTCGTGGGGGCAAACGAGCAGTACTTC. Residues: CSALVGANEQYF.

This chain links TRBV7-2 with TRBJ2-1; the D gene is possibly TRBD2 (5 bases). The V gene lost 1 base and the J gene lost 4 bases, with 14 bases spanning the gap. Germline assignment: CDR1 SGHTA and CDR2 FQGNSA. CDR3 length: 16 residues. The CDR3 DNA reads TGTGCCAGCAGCTTAGTCCCACTAGTCTCATACAATGAGCAGTTCTTC. This sequence encodes CASSLVPLVSYNEQFF. The whole variable domain, filled in from reference TRBV7-2 and TRBJ2-1, reads GAGVSQSPSNKVTEKGKDVELRCDPISGHTALYWYRQSLGQGLEFLIYFQGNSAPDKSGLPSDRFSAERTGGSVSTLTIQRTQQEDSAVYLCASSLVPLVSYNEQFFGPGTRLTVL.

The chain joins TRBV4-1 to TRBJ2-1; tentatively, D is TRBD1 or TRBD2 (5 bases each). Germline V CDR1 and CDR2: MGHRA, YSYEKL. Trimming cost V 2 bases and J 4 bases, with 9 bases left between them. The CDR3 runs to 14 residues. The CDR3 reads CASSQLGRYNEQFF. The CDR3, as DNA: TGCGCCAGCAGCCAACTGGGACGGTACAATGAGCAGTTCTTC.

This sequence joins TRBV12-3 or TRBV12-4 and TRBJ1-4; 8 positions agree with TRBD1. J was trimmed by 5 bases and V by 5 bases; bases with no gene match: 7. This CDR3 comprises 15 residues. CDR3 in DNA: TGTGCCAGCAGTATCGGGACAGGAGAGAATGAAAAACTGTTTTTT. It translates to CASSIGTGENEKLFF.

CDR3 residues: CASSLAPRGIGTGELFF. In nucleotides, the CDR3 is TGCGCCAGCAGCTTGGCCCCCAGGGGGATAGGCACCGGGGAGCTGTTTTTT. V gene TRBV5-1 combines with J gene TRBJ2-2; 7 positions agree with TRBD1. The V gene end was trimmed by 0 bases and the J gene end by 4 bases; junction bases not matched to a gene: 9. The CDR3 contains 17 residues. CDR1 is SGHRS and CDR2 is YFSETQ in the germline V gene.

This chain connects TRBV6-5 to TRBJ2-7; 7 bases match TRBD2. The J call is in doubt because the DNA end fits TRBJ2-5 better. The CDR3 sequence is 16 residues long. Germline V gene lookup returns CDR1 MNHEY and CDR2 SVGAGI. The CDR3 DNA reads as TGTGCCAGCAGTTACACAGCGGGGTGGGGCTATCAGACCCAGTACTTC. Its translation is CASSYTAGWGYQTQYF.

The V and J genes are TRBV7-2 and TRBJ2-3; 7 bases are a match to TRBD1. The germline V gene encodes CDR1 SGHTA and CDR2 FQGNSA. With V trimmed by 5 bases and J by 2 bases, 7 bases remained unmatched. CDR3 length equals 15 residues. In DNA, the CDR3 is TGTGCCAGCAGCCTGGACAGGCCAGACACAGATACGCAGTATTTT. Encoded protein: CASSLDRPDTDTQYF.

The chain combines TRBV2 with TRBJ1-1; 7 bases fit TRBD1. The CDR3 runs to 14 residues. Germline CDR1 SNHLY, CDR2 FYNNEI. Losses at the gene ends were 7 bases for V and 0 bases for J; bases not matched to a gene: 5. The CDR3 region is CASIPDRMNTEAFF. For the CDR3, the DNA is TGTGCCAGCATCCCGGACAGGATGAACACTGAAGCTTTCTTT.

The chain carries TRBV27 and TRBJ1-2; 8 bases line up with TRBD1. J lost 4 bases, V lost 5 bases, and 9 bases had no gene match. The CDR3 consists of 15 residues. Germline CDR1 and CDR2: MNHEY and SMNVEV (reference sequence). The DNA of the CDR3 is TGTGCCAGCAGTCCGAGGACAGGGTCCGCCTATGGCTACACCTTC. It codes for CASSPRTGSAYGYTF.

The CDR3 region has the DNA TGTGCCAGCGTATGGGCCTTTCGAGAGACCCAGTACTTC. The encoded protein is CASVWAFRETQYF. This chain links TRBV6-1 with TRBJ2-5; D gene uncertain. CDR1 and CDR2 (germline): MNHNS, SASEGT. This CDR3 has 13 residues. With 8 bases removed from V and 4 bases from J, the gap between germline ends came to 14 bases.

The genes are TRBV20-1 and TRBJ1-2; 7 nucleotides agree with TRBD1. The J segment lost 4 bases and the V segment lost 1 base, leaving 6 bases of the junction unmatched. The CDR3 has 14 residues. Germline CDR1 and CDR2: DFQATT and SNEGSKA (reference sequence). The chain's CDR3 is CSARATGAFYGYTF. CDR3 in DNA: TGCAGTGCTAGAGCAACAGGGGCGTTCTATGGCTACACCTTC.

The chain joins TRBV6-5 to TRBJ1-4; 12 bases align to TRBD1. V gave up 6 bases and J gave up 7 bases; unmatched junction bases: 6. Germline values: CDR1 MNHEY, CDR2 SVGAGI. The CDR3 totals 15 residues. The CDR3 nucleotides are TGTGCCAGCAGACCGGGGACAGGGGGCTTTGAAAAACTGTTTTTT. Protein: CASRPGTGGFEKLFF.

This clonotype came up a few times. The chain joins TRBV21-1 to TRBJ2-1. The end of the DNA is better explained by TRBJ2-7, so the J call may be wrong. TRBV21-1 is a known pseudogene. The CDR3 spans 17 residues. CDR3 in DNA: TGTGCCAGCAGCAAAGGGCATTCGCAGGGGCCCTCCTACGAGCAGTACTTC. This codes for CASSKGHSQGPSYEQYF.

V usage is TRBV6-5 and J usage is TRBJ2-5; 8 bases fit TRBD2. The CDR3 covers 17 residues. The V gene end was trimmed by 4 bases and the J gene end by 5 bases; junction bases not matched to a gene: 15. Germline CDR1 reads MNHEY; CDR2 reads SVGAGI. CDR3 coding DNA: TGTGCCAGCAGTTTGCGAGGTCGTAGGGGGACTAGGGAGACCCAGTACTTC. It encodes CASSLRGRRGTRETQYF.